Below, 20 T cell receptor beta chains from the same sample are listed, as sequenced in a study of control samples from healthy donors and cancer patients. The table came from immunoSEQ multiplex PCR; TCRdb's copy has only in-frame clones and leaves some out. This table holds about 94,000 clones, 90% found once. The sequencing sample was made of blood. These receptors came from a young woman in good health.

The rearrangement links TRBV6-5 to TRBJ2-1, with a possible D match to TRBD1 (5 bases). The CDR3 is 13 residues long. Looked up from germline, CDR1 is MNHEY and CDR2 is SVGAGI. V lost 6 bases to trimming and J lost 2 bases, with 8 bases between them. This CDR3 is CASSQGTYNEQFF. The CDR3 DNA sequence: TGTGCCAGCAGCCAGGGTACCTACAATGAGCAGTTCTTC.

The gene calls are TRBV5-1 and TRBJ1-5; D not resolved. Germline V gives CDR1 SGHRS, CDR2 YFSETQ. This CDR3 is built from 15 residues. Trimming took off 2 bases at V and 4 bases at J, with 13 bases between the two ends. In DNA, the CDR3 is TGCGCCAGCAGCTTTATCAGGAGTTCAAATCAGCCCCAGCATTTT. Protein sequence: CASSFIRSSNQPQHF.

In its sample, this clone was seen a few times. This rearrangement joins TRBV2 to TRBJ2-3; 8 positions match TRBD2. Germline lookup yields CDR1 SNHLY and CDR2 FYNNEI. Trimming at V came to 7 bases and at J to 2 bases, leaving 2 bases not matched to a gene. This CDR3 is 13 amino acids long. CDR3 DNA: TGTGCCAGCATCGGGGGGGCCACAGATACGCAGTATTTT. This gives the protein CASIGGATDTQYF.

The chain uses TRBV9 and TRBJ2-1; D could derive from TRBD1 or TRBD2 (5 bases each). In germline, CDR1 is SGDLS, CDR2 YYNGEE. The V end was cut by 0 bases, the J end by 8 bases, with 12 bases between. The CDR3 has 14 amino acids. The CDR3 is CASSVEEGSHEQFF. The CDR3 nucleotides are TGTGCCAGCAGCGTAGAAGAGGGGAGCCATGAGCAGTTCTTC.

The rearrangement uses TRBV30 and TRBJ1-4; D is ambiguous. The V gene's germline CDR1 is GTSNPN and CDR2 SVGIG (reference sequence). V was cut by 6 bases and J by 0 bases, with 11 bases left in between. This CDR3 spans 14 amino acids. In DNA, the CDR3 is TGTGCCTGCCCACCGTTATCAACTAATGAAAAACTGTTTTTT. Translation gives CACPPLSTNEKLFF.

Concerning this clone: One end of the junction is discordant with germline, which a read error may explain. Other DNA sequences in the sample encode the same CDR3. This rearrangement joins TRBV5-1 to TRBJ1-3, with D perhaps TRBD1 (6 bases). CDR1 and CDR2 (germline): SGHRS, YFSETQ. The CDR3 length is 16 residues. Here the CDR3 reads CASSPGQLSSGNTIYF. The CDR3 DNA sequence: TGCGCCAGCAGCCCGGGACAACTGAGCTCTGGGAACACCATATATTTT.

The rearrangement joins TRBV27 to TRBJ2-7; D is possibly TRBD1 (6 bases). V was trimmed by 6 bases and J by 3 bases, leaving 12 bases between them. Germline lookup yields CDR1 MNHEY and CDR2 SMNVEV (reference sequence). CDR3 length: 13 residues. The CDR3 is CASSSGHYYEQYF. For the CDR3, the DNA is TGTGCCAGCAGCTCGGGACACTACTACGAGCAGTACTTC.

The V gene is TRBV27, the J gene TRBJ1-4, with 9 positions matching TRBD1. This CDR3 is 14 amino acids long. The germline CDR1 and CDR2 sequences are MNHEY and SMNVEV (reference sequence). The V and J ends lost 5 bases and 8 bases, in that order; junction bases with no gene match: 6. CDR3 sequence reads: CASSLQGAKEKLFF. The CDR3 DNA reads TGTGCCAGCAGTCTACAGGGGGCGAAGGAAAAACTGTTTTTT.

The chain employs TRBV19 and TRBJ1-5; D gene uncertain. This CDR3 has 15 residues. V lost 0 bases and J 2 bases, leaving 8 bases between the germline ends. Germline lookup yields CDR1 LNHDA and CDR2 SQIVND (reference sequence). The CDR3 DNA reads TGTGCCAGTAGTATAGATAAGACGGGCAATCAGCCCCAGCATTTT. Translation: CASSIDKTGNQPQHF.

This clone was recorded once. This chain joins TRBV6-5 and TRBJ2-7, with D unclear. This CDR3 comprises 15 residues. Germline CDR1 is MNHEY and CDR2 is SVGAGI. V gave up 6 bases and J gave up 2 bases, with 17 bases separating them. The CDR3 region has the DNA TGTGCCAGCAGCCCCCAACCCACAGTTCCCTACGAGCAGTACTTC. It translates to CASSPQPTVPYEQYF.

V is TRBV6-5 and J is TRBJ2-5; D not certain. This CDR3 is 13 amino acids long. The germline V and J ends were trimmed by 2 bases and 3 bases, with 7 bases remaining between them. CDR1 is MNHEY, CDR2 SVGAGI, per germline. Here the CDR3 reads CASSYRLKETQYF. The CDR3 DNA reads TGTGCCAGCAGTTACCGTCTGAAAGAGACCCAGTACTTC.

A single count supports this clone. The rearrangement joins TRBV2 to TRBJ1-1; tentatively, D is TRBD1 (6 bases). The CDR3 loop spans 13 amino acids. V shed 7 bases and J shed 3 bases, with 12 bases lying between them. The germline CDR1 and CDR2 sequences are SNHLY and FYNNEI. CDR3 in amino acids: CASTRGGDTEAFF. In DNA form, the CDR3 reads TGTGCCAGCACTAGAGGGGGGGACACTGAAGCTTTCTTT.

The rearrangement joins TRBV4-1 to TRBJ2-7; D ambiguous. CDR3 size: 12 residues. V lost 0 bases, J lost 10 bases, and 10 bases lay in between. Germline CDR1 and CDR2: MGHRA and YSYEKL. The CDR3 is CASSQDFGVQYF. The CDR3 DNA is TGCGCCAGCAGCCAAGACTTTGGGGTACAGTACTTC.

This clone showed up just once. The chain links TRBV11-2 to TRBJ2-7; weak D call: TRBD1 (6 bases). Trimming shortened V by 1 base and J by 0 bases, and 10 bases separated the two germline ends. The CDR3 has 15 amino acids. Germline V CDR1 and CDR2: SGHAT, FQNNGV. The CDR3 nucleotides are TGTGCCAGCAGCTTAGCAGAGGACAGCTCCTACGAGCAGTACTTC. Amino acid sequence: CASSLAEDSSYEQYF.

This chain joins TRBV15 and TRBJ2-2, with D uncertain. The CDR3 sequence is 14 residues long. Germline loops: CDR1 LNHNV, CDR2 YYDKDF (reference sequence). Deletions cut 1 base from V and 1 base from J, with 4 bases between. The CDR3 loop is CATSRAGNTGELFF. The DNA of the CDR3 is TGTGCCACCAGCAGAGCGGGGAACACCGGGGAGCTGTTTTTT.

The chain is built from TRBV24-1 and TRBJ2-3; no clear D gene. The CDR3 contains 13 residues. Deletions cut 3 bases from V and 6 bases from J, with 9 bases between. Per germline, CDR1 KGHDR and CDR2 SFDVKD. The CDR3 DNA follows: TGTGCCACCAGTGATCCTCCTTCGGATACGCAGTATTTT. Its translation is CATSDPPSDTQYF.

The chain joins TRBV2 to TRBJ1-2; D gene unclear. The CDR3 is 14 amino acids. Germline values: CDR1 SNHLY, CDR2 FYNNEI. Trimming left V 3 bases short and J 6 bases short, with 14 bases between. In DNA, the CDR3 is TGTGCCAGCAGTGACGGCTTTCAAGGACATGGCTACACCTTC. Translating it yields CASSDGFQGHGYTF.

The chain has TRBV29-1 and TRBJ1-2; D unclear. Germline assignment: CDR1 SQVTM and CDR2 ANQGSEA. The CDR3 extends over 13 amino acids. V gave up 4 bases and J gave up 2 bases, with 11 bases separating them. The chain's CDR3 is CSVGAADNYGYTF. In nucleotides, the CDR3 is TGCAGCGTTGGGGCCGCGGACAACTATGGCTACACCTTC.

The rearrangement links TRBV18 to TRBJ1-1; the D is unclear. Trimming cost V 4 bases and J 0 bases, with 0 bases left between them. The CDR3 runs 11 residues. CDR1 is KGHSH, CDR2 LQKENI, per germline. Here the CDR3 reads CASSLNTEAFF. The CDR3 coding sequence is TGTGCCAGCTCACTGAACACTGAAGCTTTCTTT.

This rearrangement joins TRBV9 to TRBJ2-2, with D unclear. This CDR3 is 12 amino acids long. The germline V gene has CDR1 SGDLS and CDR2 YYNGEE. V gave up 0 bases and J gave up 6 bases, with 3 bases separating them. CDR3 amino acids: CASSVAPGELFF. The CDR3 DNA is TGTGCCAGCAGCGTAGCCCCCGGGGAGCTGTTTTTT.